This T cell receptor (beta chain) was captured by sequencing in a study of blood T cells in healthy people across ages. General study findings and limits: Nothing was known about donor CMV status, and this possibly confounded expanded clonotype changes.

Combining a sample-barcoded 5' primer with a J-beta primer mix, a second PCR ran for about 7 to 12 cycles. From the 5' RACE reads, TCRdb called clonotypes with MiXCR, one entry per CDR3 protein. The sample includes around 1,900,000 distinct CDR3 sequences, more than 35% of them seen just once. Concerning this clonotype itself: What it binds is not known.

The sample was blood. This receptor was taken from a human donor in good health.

CDR3 DNA sequence: TGTGCCAGCAGCGACCACGGGGATCCCAGCTCCTACAATGAGCAGTTCTTC. Protein: CASSDHGDPSSYNEQFF. This chain joins TRBV6-2 or TRBV6-3 and TRBJ2-1; D perhaps matches TRBD2 (5 bases). Germline V gene data show CDR1 as MNHEY and CDR2 as SVGEGT. V was trimmed by 6 bases and J by 0 bases, leaving 18 bases between them. There are 17 residues in the CDR3.